This TCR beta chain comes out of a study of blood T cell repertoires in COVID-19. V was pared by 4 bases and J by 3 bases, with 6 bases of the junction left unmatched. CDR3 length: 15 amino acids. From germline, CDR1 is SGHRS and CDR2 YFSETQ. Generated by immunoSEQ multiplex PCR, the TCRdb table keeps only in-frame clones and is missing some. Of some 100,000 clones listed, about nine tenths are singletons. The sequencing input was peripheral blood. This receptor was obtained from a man aged 45-65 years with acute or convalescent COVID-19. V usage is TRBV5-1 and J usage is TRBJ1-4; 7 nucleotides match TRBD1. In nucleotides, the CDR3 is TGCGCCAGCAGCCTCGACAGGGCCCCTAATGAAAAACTGTTTTTT. This sequence encodes CASSLDRAPNEKLFF.